The 22 T cell receptor beta chains below were found in one sample sequenced in a study of Ad26.COV2.S vaccination and SARS-CoV-2 variants. The treatment here: around 19 received Ad26.COV2.S at low or high dose, single or two shots; five or six received placebo; per-sample allocation not given. Following the first vaccine or placebo injection, samples were taken on day 63. Repertoires were generated with immunoSEQ multiplex PCR, while TCRdb's copy carries only in-frame clones and drops some. This sample yields hundreds of thousands of clones, of which 80% to 90% are seen a single time; around 3.5% belongs to the top ten. Here the sequenced sample was peripheral blood, taken in a trial of Ad26.COV2.S vaccine versus placebo. The receptors were gathered from a person between 18 and 60 years old who received the Ad26.COV2.S COVID-19 vaccine or a placebo.

The V and J genes are TRBV9 and TRBJ2-2; D is unresolved. V dropped 0 bases and J dropped 6 bases, with 3 bases sitting between them. CDR3 length: 12 residues. Germline-derived CDR1 and CDR2 are SGDLS and YYNGEE. CDR3 sequence (DNA): TGTGCCAGCAGCGTAGTTCCCGGGGAGCTGTTTTTT. Translation gives CASSVVPGELFF.

This rearrangement joins TRBV6-5 to TRBJ2-7, with 15 bases that match TRBD2. V dropped 6 bases and J dropped 5; count of bases not matched to a gene: 5. Germline values: CDR1 MNHEY, CDR2 SVGAGI. This CDR3 is built from 15 residues. CDR3 in DNA: TGTGCCAGCAGCGGGACTAGCGGGGGGAGGCACGAGCAGTACTTC. Protein sequence: CASSGTSGGRHEQYF.

The chain combines TRBV30 with TRBJ2-5; D is perhaps TRBD1 (6 bases). The V gene lost 2 bases and the J gene lost 2 bases, with 12 bases spanning the gap. This CDR3 region has 14 residues. Per the germline V gene, CDR1 is GTSNPN and CDR2 is SVGIG (reference sequence). The CDR3 DNA sequence: TGTGCCTGGAGTTCCCGACAGGTACAAGAGACCCAGTACTTC. Its translation is CAWSSRQVQETQYF. The complete variable domain, with remaining parts taken from reference TRBV30 and TRBJ2-5, reads SQTIHQWPATLVQPVGSPLSLECTVEGTSNPNLYWYRQAAGRGLQLLFYSVGIGQISSEVPQNLSASRPQDRQFILSSKKLLLSDSGFYLCAWSSRQVQETQYFGPGTRLLVL.

The chain carries TRBV3-1 (or the pseudogene TRBV3-2) and TRBJ2-3; the D gene could be TRBD1 or TRBD2 (5 bases each). CDR3 length: 15 amino acids. V dropped 4 bases and J dropped 1 base, with 12 bases sitting between them. The germline gives CDR1 LGHDT, CDR2 YNNKEL (reference sequence). In nucleotides, the CDR3 is TGTGCCAGCAGCCCGGCACTAGGGGGCACAGATACGCAGTATTTT. This codes for CASSPALGGTDTQYF.

There are a few counts of this clone. V and J are TRBV30 and TRBJ1-2, with TRBD1 matching 7 bases. V gave up 1 base and J gave up 4 bases; unmatched junction bases: 6. Per germline, CDR1 GTSNPN and CDR2 SVGIG (reference sequence). The CDR3 has 14 residues. The DNA of the CDR3 is TGTGCCTGGAGTGGCTTACAGGGGTCCTATGGCTACACCTTC. Translation: CAWSGLQGSYGYTF.

The rearrangement joins TRBV7-2 to TRBJ1-5; D possibly corresponds to TRBD1 (6 bases). The germline V and J ends were trimmed by 2 bases and 1 base, with 9 bases remaining between them. The CDR3 length is 15 residues. Germline V lookup: CDR1 SGHTA, CDR2 FQGNSA. The CDR3 DNA sequence: TGTGCCAGCAGCTTAAGAGGACAGAGCAATCAGCCCCAGCATTTT. Protein product: CASSLRGQSNQPQHF.

This clone appeared a single time. The chain couples TRBV27 to TRBJ2-1; 7 nucleotides match TRBD2. The ends lost 4 bases at V and 7 bases at J; junction bases unmatched: 13. The germline CDR1 and CDR2 sequences are MNHEY and SMNVEV (reference sequence). This CDR3 is built from 16 residues. The chain's CDR3 is CASSYSLAVIPNEQFF. CDR3 DNA: TGTGCCAGCAGTTACTCCCTAGCGGTTATCCCGAATGAGCAGTTCTTC.

The CDR3 loop is CASSLGSGTGRYEQYF. CDR3 DNA: TGTGCCAGCAGCTTAGGATCCGGGACAGGGAGGTACGAGCAGTACTTC. The chain employs TRBV11-2 and TRBJ2-7; 9 positions agree with TRBD1. With V trimmed by 1 base and J by 4 bases, 8 bases remained unmatched. Germline CDR1 SGHAT, CDR2 FQNNGV. The CDR3 is 16 amino acids.

This clone was counted once. The rearrangement links TRBV5-1 to TRBJ1-1; 11 positions agree with TRBD1. CDR3 length equals 15 residues. CDR1 is SGHRS, CDR2 YFSETQ, per germline. After removal of 7 bases from V and 0 bases from J, the junction contained 5 bases not matched to a gene. CDR3 nucleotide sequence: TGCGCCAGCCGGACAGGGGGCGGGCTGAACACTGAAGCTTTCTTT. Translation: CASRTGGGLNTEAFF.

The chain employs TRBV6-5 and TRBJ1-6, with D hard to call. Trimming removed 11 bases at V and 1 base at J, with 15 bases between. From germline, CDR1 is MNHEY and CDR2 SVGAGI. CDR3 length equals 15 residues. The CDR3 DNA follows: TGTGCCGGGCAGCAGGTCGATTCCTATAATTCACCCCTCCACTTT. Protein: CAGQQVDSYNSPLHF.

The J gene is TRBJ1-2, the V gene TRBV11-2; D gene uncertain. The V gene lost 5 bases and the J gene lost 8 bases, with 24 bases spanning the gap. The CDR3 is 16 residues long. The germline V gene encodes CDR1 SGHAT and CDR2 FQNNGV. CDR3 in amino acids: CASSPPDLNVICGYTF. As DNA, the CDR3 is TGTGCCAGCAGCCCACCGGACTTGAACGTGATATGCGGCTACACCTTC.

This chain uses TRBV7-8 with TRBJ1-2; tentatively, D is TRBD1 (5 bases). This CDR3 comprises 14 residues. Trimming stripped 2 bases from V and 8 bases from J, with 15 bases between. Germline assignment: CDR1 SGHVS and CDR2 FQNEAQ. In DNA, the CDR3 is TGTGCCAGCAGCTTATTGGACTACCAGGGCGGCTACACCTTC. Amino acids: CASSLLDYQGGYTF.

J is TRBJ2-3 and V is TRBV19, with D perhaps being TRBD1 or TRBD2 (5 bases each). Trimming took 7 bases from V and 0 from J, leaving 14 bases between them. CDR3 length: 15 residues. Germline V gene sequence: CDR1 LNHDA, CDR2 SQIVND (reference sequence). This chain's CDR3 is CASTLSGPSTDTQYF. The DNA of the CDR3 is TGTGCCAGTACCCTATCGGGACCGAGCACAGATACGCAGTATTTT.

The chain combines TRBV5-4 with TRBJ2-3; 7 bases align to TRBD2. Unmatched junction bases numbered 4, after V lost 0 bases and J lost 0 bases. The CDR3 runs to 16 residues. CDR1 is SGHNT, CDR2 YYREEE, per germline (reference sequence). The CDR3: CASSLAISGSTDTQYF. The CDR3 region has the DNA TGTGCCAGCAGCTTGGCTATTAGCGGGAGCACAGATACGCAGTATTTT.

This clone was observed a single time. The rearrangement uses TRBV4-1 and TRBJ1-3; possibly TRBD1 for D (5 bases). The V end was cut by 2 bases, the J end by 7 bases, with 15 bases between. The V gene's germline CDR1 is MGHRA and CDR2 YSYEKL. The CDR3 has 15 residues. The CDR3 reads CASSQTGSGGNTIYF. CDR3 in DNA: TGCGCCAGCAGCCAAACAGGTAGCGGGGGGAACACCATATATTTT.

The CDR3 coding sequence is TGTGCCAGCAGCTTAGTAGCGTGGGGAGCCGGCAACGAGCAGTACTTC. Translating gives CASSLVAWGAGNEQYF. The rearrangement uses TRBV11-2 and TRBJ2-7; TRBD2 might be the D (5 bases). CDR3 length: 16 amino acids. The V gene's germline CDR1 is SGHAT and CDR2 FQNNGV. Trimming left V 1 base short and J 5 bases short, with 18 bases between.

This clone occurred a few times. The chain couples TRBV25-1 to TRBJ1-1, with D maybe TRBD1 (5 bases). The V gene's germline CDR1 is MGHDK and CDR2 SYGVNS. Trimming shortened V by 7 bases and J by 7 bases, and 10 bases separated the two germline ends. The CDR3 is 11 residues long. CDR3 DNA sequence: TGTGCCAGCAATAAAGACAGTGAAGCTTTCTTT. This encodes CASNKDSEAFF.

The chain has TRBV12-3 or TRBV12-4 and TRBJ2-2, with D uncertain. Trimming shortened V by 5 bases and J by 1 base, and 5 bases separated the two germline ends. The CDR3 consists of 13 residues. The CDR3 DNA sequence: TGTGCCAGCAGTATACTGAACACCGGGGAGCTGTTTTTT. It codes for CASSILNTGELFF.

The chain employs TRBV20-1 and TRBJ2-7; 8 nucleotides agree with TRBD1. The J segment lost 3 bases and the V segment lost 3 bases, leaving 10 bases of the junction unmatched. The CDR3 length is 15 residues. The germline gives CDR1 DFQATT, CDR2 SNEGSKA (reference sequence). The CDR3: CSASSGGGPYYEQYF. The CDR3 DNA is TGCAGTGCTAGTTCAGGGGGCGGCCCCTACTACGAGCAGTACTTC.

V gene TRBV3-1 (or the pseudogene TRBV3-2) combines with J gene TRBJ2-5; TRBD2 agrees at 9 bases. The V gene's germline CDR1 is LGHDT and CDR2 YNNKEL (reference sequence). V shed 4 bases, J shed 4 bases, and the junction held 16 bases outside the gene matches. CDR3 length equals 18 residues. The CDR3 protein is CASSRPEELAGWVETQYF. The DNA of the CDR3 is TGTGCCAGCAGCCGACCCGAGGAACTAGCGGGTTGGGTAGAGACCCAGTACTTC.

This clone appeared a single time. The rearrangement uses TRBV11-3 and TRBJ1-3; no reliable D call. Per the germline V gene, CDR1 is SGHNT and CDR2 is YENEEA. This CDR3 comprises 15 residues. Deletions cut 5 bases from V and 0 bases from J, with 11 bases between. CDR3 protein: CASSLGGSSGNTIYF. The DNA for the CDR3 is TGTGCCAGCAGCCTGGGAGGAAGCTCTGGAAACACCATATATTTT.

This chain connects TRBV7-9 to TRBJ1-1; D gene uncertain. Trimming took 6 bases from V and 2 from J, leaving 1 base between them. Germline V gene lookup returns CDR1 SEHNR and CDR2 FQNEAQ (reference sequence). The CDR3 runs to 10 residues. CDR3 nucleotide sequence: TGTGCCAGCAGAAACACTGAAGCTTTCTTT. This translates into CASRNTEAFF.